These T cell receptor beta chains were read from a single sample in a study of blood T cell repertoires in COVID-19. TCRdb's table, derived via immunoSEQ multiplex PCR, lists solely in-frame clones and lacks some. Seen here are about 260,000 clones, 70% to 90% observed once, and the top ten hold roughly 4%. Material: PBMCs or T cells enriched from blood (not recorded which). The origin of the receptors is a woman aged 30 to 39 with acute COVID-19. CDR3s include the opening cysteine and the closing phenylalanine or tryptophan. Each record gives: CDR3 protein, CDR3 DNA, clone size, J gene, D gene, V gene. D genes are given only for firm matches. Size tells how often a clone was seen (once, few, many) or the class of an expanded clone, and some rows leave it out.

CDR3: CASSLGQGEFYEQYF
DNA: TGTGCCAGCTCACTTGGACAGGGGGAATTCTACGAGCAGTACTTC
size: .
J: TRBJ2-7
D: TRBD1
V: TRBV18

CDR3: CASSQTSGLSYEQYF
DNA: TGTGCCAGCAGTCAGACTAGCGGCCTTTCCTACGAGCAGTACTTC
size: .
J: TRBJ2-7
D: TRBD2
V: TRBV28

CDR3: CATSDRESHEQYF
DNA: TGTGCCACCTCGGACAGGGAGTCCCACGAGCAGTACTTC
size: once
J: TRBJ2-7
D: TRBD1
V: TRBV10-3

CDR3: CASSEGTVSYEQYF
DNA: TGTGCCAGCAGTGAAGGGACAGTCTCCTACGAGCAGTACTTC
size: .
J: TRBJ2-7
D: TRBD1
V: TRBV7-9

CDR3: CASSQDWASGTSTDTQYF
DNA: TGCGCCAGCAGCCAAGATTGGGCTAGCGGAACTAGCACAGATACGCAGTATTTT
size: .
J: TRBJ2-3
D: TRBD2
V: TRBV4-1

CDR3: CASSRGGYNTGELFF
DNA: TGTGCCAGCAGTCGCGGCGGATATAACACCGGGGAGCTGTTTTTT
size: few
J: TRBJ2-2
D: .
V: TRBV7-9

CDR3: CSVEWTRESAPNEQFF
DNA: TGCAGCGTTGAATGGACGCGGGAGTCTGCTCCTAATGAGCAGTTCTTC
size: once
J: TRBJ2-1
D: TRBD2
V: TRBV29-1

CDR3: CASSSTGTSAADTQYF
DNA: TGTGCCAGCAGCAGTACCGGGACTAGCGCCGCAGATACGCAGTATTTT
size: .
J: TRBJ2-3
D: TRBD2
V: TRBV7-2

CDR3: CATGNRGMNTEAFF
DNA: TGTGCCACCGGCAACAGGGGAATGAACACTGAAGCTTTCTTT
size: .
J: TRBJ1-1
D: TRBD1
V: TRBV10-3

CDR3: CASSQSSGRYTDTQYF
DNA: TGCGCCAGCAGCCAATCTAGCGGGAGATATACAGATACGCAGTATTTT
size: .
J: TRBJ2-3
D: TRBD2
V: TRBV4-1

CDR3: CSGLVTGELFF
DNA: TGCAGCGGACTTGTCACCGGGGAGCTGTTTTTT
size: once
J: TRBJ2-2
D: .
V: TRBV29-1

CDR3: CASREGAKDYGYTF
DNA: TGTGCCAGCAGGGAGGGGGCGAAAGACTATGGCTACACCTTC
size: .
J: TRBJ1-2
D: TRBD1
V: TRBV28

CDR3: CASSLNKMPYEQYF
DNA: TGTGCCAGCAGCCTCAACAAAATGCCCTACGAGCAGTACTTC
size: .
J: TRBJ2-7
D: .
V: TRBV7-8

CDR3: CASSLPGTSGIRDTQYF
DNA: TGTGCCAGCAGTTTACCCGGGACTAGCGGGATCCGGGATACGCAGTATTTT
size: .
J: TRBJ2-3
D: TRBD2
V: TRBV27